This record covers a single T cell receptor beta chain. Antigen: not known. The V and J ends lost 5 bases and 9 bases respectively, with 23 bases between them. This CDR3 has 16 residues. In germline, CDR1 is MNHEY, CDR2 SMNVEV (reference sequence). Produced via immunoSEQ multiplex PCR; TCRdb's table is partial and in-frame only. Here the sample spans 200,000 or so clones, 90% to 95% being singletons. The sample originates from a study of T cell responses to AZD1222 COVID-19 vaccine. Whole-study findings and limits: Sampled repertoires all dated from after the peak T cell response.

V and J are TRBV27 and TRBJ2-1, with unresolved D. The receptor's source is an adult who received the AZD1222 COVID-19 vaccine. Sequenced here: peripheral blood, sampled 28 days after the second AZD1222 dose. CDR3: CASSPLQRVMGREQFF. The DNA for the CDR3 is TGTGCCAGCAGTCCTCTCCAAAGGGTGATGGGTCGTGAGCAGTTCTTC.